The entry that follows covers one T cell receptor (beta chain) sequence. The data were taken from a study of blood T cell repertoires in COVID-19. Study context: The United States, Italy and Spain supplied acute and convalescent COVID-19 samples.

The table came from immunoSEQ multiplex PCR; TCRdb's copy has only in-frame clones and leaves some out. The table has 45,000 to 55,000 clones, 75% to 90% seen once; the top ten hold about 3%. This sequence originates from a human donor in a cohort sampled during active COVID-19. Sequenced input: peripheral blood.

The CDR3 DNA sequence: TGTGCCGGAACGATGGGAAGCGGGAGCTCCTACAATGAGCAGTTCTTC. It yields the protein CAGTMGSGSSYNEQFF. This chain joins TRBV7-9 and TRBJ2-1, with 8 bases identical to TRBD2. The CDR3 has 16 amino acids. In germline, CDR1 is SEHNR, CDR2 FQNEAQ (reference sequence). J was trimmed by 0 bases and V by 11 bases; bases with no gene match: 12.